This TCR beta chain was sequenced for a study of regulatory T cells in long-lasting Graves disease. Combining iRepertoire HTBI primers with Arm-PCR of CDR3 regions, the authors built TCR beta libraries. TCRdb called the multiplex PCR reads again in MiXCR, with one record for every CDR3 protein. The profile shows roughly 410,000 distinct CDR3 sequences, around 16% of them singletons. Documented time point: newly diagnosed GD, antithyroid drugs for less than 3 months. After RNA was extracted from PBMCs, the TCR library was made from it. Trimming shortened V by 1 base and J by 8 bases, and 9 bases separated the two germline ends. The CDR3 has 13 amino acids. From germline, CDR1 is MNHEY and CDR2 SVGEGT. The sample was also linked to a second study, of T cells in Graves' hyperthyroidism and ophthalmopathy.

The TCR comes from a woman aged 40 to 55 with Graves disease. The chain employs TRBV6-2 or TRBV6-3 and TRBJ2-4; TRBD2 is a possible D gene (5 bases). Sample: peripheral blood mononuclear cells (PBMCs), taken at new diagnosis, from a patient treated with antithyroid drugs. CDR3 residues: CASSYFRGDIQYF. DNA of the CDR3: TGTGCCAGCAGTTACTTCCGGGGAGACATTCAGTACTTC.